The present T cell receptor (beta chain) was sequenced within a study of T cells in Graves' hyperthyroidism and ophthalmopathy. It was RNA transcripts that yielded the amplified TCR beta CDR3 regions. When the TCR CDR3 underwent first-round RT-PCR, the HTBI primer set was used. TCRdb recomputed calls from the multiplex PCR reads with MiXCR, one row per CDR3 protein. The sample includes around 700,000 distinct CDR3 sequences, around 20% of them seen just once. The CDR3 is 15 residues long. The V gene's germline CDR1 is DFQATT and CDR2 SNEGSKA (reference sequence). Remarks on this clonotype: The junction and the germline gene differ at one end; a read error may be behind it.

This clonotype was obtained from a woman aged 50 to 60 with Graves' hyperthyroidism that later progressed to Graves' ophthalmopathy. The sequenced sample consisted of blood. The chain joins TRBV20-1 to TRBJ2-2, with a weak D call TRBD1 (6 bases). This chain's CDR3 is CGARDAGVSTGELFF. The CDR3 DNA is TGCGGTGCTAGAGATGCAGGGGTGAGCACCGGGGAGCTGTTTTTT.